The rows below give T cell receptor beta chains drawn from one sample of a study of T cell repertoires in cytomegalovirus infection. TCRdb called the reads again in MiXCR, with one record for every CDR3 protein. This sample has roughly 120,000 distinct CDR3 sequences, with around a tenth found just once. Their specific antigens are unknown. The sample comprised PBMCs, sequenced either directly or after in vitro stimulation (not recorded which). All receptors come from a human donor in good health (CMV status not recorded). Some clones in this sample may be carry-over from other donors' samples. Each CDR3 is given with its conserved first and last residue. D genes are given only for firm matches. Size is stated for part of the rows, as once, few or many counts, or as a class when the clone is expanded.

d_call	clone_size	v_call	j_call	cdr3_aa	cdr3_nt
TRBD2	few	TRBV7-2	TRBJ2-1	CASSSRLAGAHNEQFF	TGTGCCAGCAGCTCAAGACTAGCGGGAGCCCACAATGAGCAGTTCTTC
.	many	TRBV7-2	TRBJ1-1	CASSLNERVGTEAFF	TGTGCCAGCAGCTTAAATGAGAGGGTCGGGACTGAAGCTTTCTTT
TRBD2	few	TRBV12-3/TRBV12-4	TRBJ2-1	CASSWGQILAGVDNEQFF	TGTGCCAGCAGTTGGGGTCAAATTCTAGCGGGAGTGGACAATGAGCAGTTCTTC
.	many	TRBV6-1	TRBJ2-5	CASSESWSGETQYF	TGTGCCAGCAGTGAGAGTTGGTCCGGGGAGACCCAGTACTTC
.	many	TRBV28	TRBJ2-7	CASSSGGYEQYF	TGTGCCAGCAGTTCCGGAGGCTACGAGCAGTACTTC
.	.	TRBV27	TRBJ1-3	CASSSGGGGDTIYF	TGTGCCAGCAGTTCTGGCGGAGGAGGTGACACCATATATTTT
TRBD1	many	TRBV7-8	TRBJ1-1	CASRWGQGISNTEAFF	TGTGCCAGCAGATGGGGACAGGGTATTTCGAACACTGAAGCTTTCTTT
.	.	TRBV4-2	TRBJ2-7	CASSQGEGAPNYEQYF	TGTGCCAGCAGCCAAGGGGAAGGGGCTCCCAACTACGAGCAGTACTTC
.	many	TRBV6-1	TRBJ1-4	CASSEARRLFF	TGTGCCAGCAGTGAAGCGCGAAGACTGTTTTTT
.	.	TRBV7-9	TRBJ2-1	CASSLGTTLDEQFF	TGTGCCAGCAGCTTGGGGACAACCTTAGATGAGCAGTTCTTC
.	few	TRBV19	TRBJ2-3	CASSISIFGGSSTDTQYF	TGTGCCAGTAGTATAAGTATTTTCGGCGGGTCTAGCACAGATACGCAGTATTTT
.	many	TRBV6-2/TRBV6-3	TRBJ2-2	CAVAGPRAGELFF	TGTGCAGTGGCCGGCCCCAGAGCCGGGGAGCTGTTTTTT
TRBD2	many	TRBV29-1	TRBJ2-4	CSVDSTSGRGDIQYF	TGCAGCGTTGATTCGACTAGCGGGAGAGGTGACATTCAGTACTTC
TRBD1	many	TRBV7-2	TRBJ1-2	CASSFGGQGARGYTF	TGTGCCAGCAGCTTCGGGGGACAGGGGGCTAGAGGCTACACCTTC
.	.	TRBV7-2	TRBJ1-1	CASSFTGDITGAFF	TGTGCCAGCAGCTTTACGGGGGACATCACTGGAGCTTTCTTT